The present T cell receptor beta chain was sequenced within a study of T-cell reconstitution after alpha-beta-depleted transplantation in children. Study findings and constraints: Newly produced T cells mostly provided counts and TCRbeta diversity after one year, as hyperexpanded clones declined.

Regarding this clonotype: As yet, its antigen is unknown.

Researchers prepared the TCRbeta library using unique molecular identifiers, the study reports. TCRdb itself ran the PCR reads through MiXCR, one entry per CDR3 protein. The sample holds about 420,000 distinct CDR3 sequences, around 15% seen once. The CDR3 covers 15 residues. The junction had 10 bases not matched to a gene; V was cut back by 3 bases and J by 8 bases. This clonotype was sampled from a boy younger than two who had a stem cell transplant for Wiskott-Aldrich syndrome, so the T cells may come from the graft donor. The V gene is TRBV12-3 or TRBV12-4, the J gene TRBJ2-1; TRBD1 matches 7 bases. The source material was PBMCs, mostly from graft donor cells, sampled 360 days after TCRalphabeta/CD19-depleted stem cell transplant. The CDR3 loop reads CASSFSGQPFDEQFF. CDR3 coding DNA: TGTGCCAGCAGTTTTTCGGGACAGCCCTTCGATGAGCAGTTCTTC.